A selection of T cell receptor beta chains follows, all from one sample in a study of shared clonotypes between healthy human individuals. The assay was immunoSEQ multiplex PCR, and TCRdb's table has in-frame clones only and misses some. The table includes 2 million to 2.5 million clones, around 90% detected once. Material for sequencing was naive CD4+ T cells from PBMCs. The source of these receptors is a man aged 18 to 30 in good health. Some clones in this sample may be carry-over from other donors' samples. The CDR3 runs from the conserved cysteine through the conserved F or W. The D gene is left open where the match is weak. Clone size is shown for a subset of rows, as once, few, many or a class of expanded clone.

V gene: TRBV6-6
clone size: .
J gene: TRBJ1-5
D gene: TRBD1
CDR3 protein: CASSPRDRGFDQPQHF
CDR3 DNA: TGTGCCAGCAGTCCCCGGGACAGGGGCTTCGATCAGCCCCAGCATTTT

V gene: TRBV28
clone size: .
J gene: TRBJ1-2
D gene: .
CDR3 protein: CASSQSGRGVMEGLGYTF
CDR3 DNA: TGTGCCAGCAGTCAATCTGGTCGGGGGGTGATGGAGGGGCTTGGCTACACCTTC

V gene: TRBV21-1
clone size: .
J gene: TRBJ2-2
D gene: .
CDR3 protein: CASSTRDSTGELFF
CDR3 DNA: TGTGCCAGCAGCACCCGGGACAGCACCGGGGAGCTGTTTTTT

V gene: TRBV28
clone size: .
J gene: TRBJ2-2
D gene: TRBD2
CDR3 protein: CASSASGTNTGELFF
CDR3 DNA: TGTGCCAGCAGTGCTAGCGGGACGAACACCGGGGAGCTGTTTTTT

V gene: TRBV18
clone size: once
J gene: TRBJ2-1
D gene: .
CDR3 protein: CASSPLVGAPFNEQFF
CDR3 DNA: TGTGCCAGCTCACCTTTGGTGGGAGCACCCTTTAATGAGCAGTTCTTC

V gene: TRBV4-1
clone size: .
J gene: TRBJ2-2
D gene: TRBD2
CDR3 protein: CASSQGSGRVNTGELFF
CDR3 DNA: TGCGCCAGCAGCCAAGGAAGCGGGAGGGTGAACACCGGGGAGCTGTTTTTT

V gene: TRBV5-6
clone size: once
J gene: TRBJ1-6
D gene: .
CDR3 protein: CASSSGGVVPPLHF
CDR3 DNA: TGTGCCAGCAGCTCCGGAGGGGTTGTTCCACCCCTCCACTTT

V gene: TRBV4-1
clone size: .
J gene: TRBJ1-2
D gene: TRBD1
CDR3 protein: CASSRGQQDYGYTF
CDR3 DNA: TGCGCCAGCAGCCGGGGACAGCAAGACTATGGCTACACCTTC

V gene: TRBV28
clone size: .
J gene: TRBJ2-5
D gene: .
CDR3 protein: CASRVTVQETQYF
CDR3 DNA: TGTGCCAGCAGGGTTACAGTCCAAGAGACCCAGTACTTC

V gene: TRBV30
clone size: .
J gene: TRBJ1-6
D gene: TRBD1
CDR3 protein: CAWRVDREVRNSPLHF
CDR3 DNA: TGTGCCTGGAGAGTGGACAGGGAAGTGCGTAATTCACCCCTCCACTTT

V gene: TRBV2
clone size: .
J gene: TRBJ1-5
D gene: TRBD1
CDR3 protein: CASTRDRVNQPQHF
CDR3 DNA: TGTGCCAGCACCAGGGACAGGGTAAATCAGCCCCAGCATTTT

V gene: TRBV2
clone size: few
J gene: TRBJ1-3
D gene: .
CDR3 protein: CASSGDFARRGNTIYF
CDR3 DNA: TGTGCCAGCAGTGGGGACTTTGCTCGGAGAGGAAACACCATATATTTT